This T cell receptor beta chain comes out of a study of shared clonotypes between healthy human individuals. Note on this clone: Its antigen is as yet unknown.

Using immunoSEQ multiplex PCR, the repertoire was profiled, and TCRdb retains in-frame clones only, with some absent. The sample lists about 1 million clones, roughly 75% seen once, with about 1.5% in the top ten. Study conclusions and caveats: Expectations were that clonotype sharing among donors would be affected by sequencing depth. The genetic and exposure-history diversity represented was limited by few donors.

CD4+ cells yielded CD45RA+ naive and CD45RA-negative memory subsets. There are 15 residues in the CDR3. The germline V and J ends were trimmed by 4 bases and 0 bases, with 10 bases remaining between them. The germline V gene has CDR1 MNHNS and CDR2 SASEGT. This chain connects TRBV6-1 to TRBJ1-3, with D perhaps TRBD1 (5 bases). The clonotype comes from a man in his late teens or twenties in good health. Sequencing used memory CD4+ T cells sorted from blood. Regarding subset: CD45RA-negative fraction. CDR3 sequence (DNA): TGTGCCAGCAGTGGACAGAACCTCTCTGGAAACACCATATATTTT. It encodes CASSGQNLSGNTIYF.